These 30 T cell receptor beta chains were all obtained from the same sample, sequenced in a study of CD8 T cells in ankylosing spondylitis. Points from the study as a whole: Eight highly homologous variants formed a TCR beta motif that appeared characteristic of ankylosing spondylitis blood.

No antigen is known for these receptors. TCRdb reprocessed the 5' RACE reads via MiXCR and lists one record per CDR3 protein. The sample has under 950,000 distinct CDR3 sequences, 15% to 20% seen once. The material sequenced was blood, either unsorted or a sorted T cell fraction (not recorded which). Every receptor here comes from a male donor with ankylosing spondylitis.

In its sample, this clonotype was seen a few times. The chain couples TRBV7-2 to TRBJ1-6; D may be TRBD1 (5 bases). The V and J ends lost 2 bases and 8 bases respectively, with 13 bases between them. CDR1 and CDR2 (germline): SGHTA, FQGNSA. There are 15 residues in the CDR3. The chain's CDR3 is CASSLKRGHYSPLHF. In DNA form, the CDR3 reads TGTGCCAGCAGCTTAAAAAGGGGTCATTATTCACCCCTCCACTTT.

The V gene is TRBV6-2 or TRBV6-3, the J gene TRBJ1-2; D possibly corresponds to TRBD1 (5 bases). Germline CDR1 is MNHEY and CDR2 is SVGEGT. V was clipped by 2 bases and J by 5 bases, with 9 bases between them. The length of the CDR3 is 13 residues. This CDR3 is CASSYTGPYGYTF. CDR3 nucleotide sequence: TGTGCCAGCAGTTACACAGGACCATATGGCTACACCTTC.

The rearrangement joins TRBV5-8 to TRBJ2-1; 11 bases are shared with TRBD1. Germline CDR1 and CDR2: SGHTS and YDEGEE. This CDR3 has 15 residues. J gave up 9 bases and V 5 bases, and 10 bases lay outside the gene matches. The DNA of the CDR3 is TGTGCCAGCAGTGGGCGGGACAGGGGGATCGTTGAGCAGTTCTTC. It is translated as CASSGRDRGIVEQFF.

This chain connects TRBV29-1 to TRBJ2-1; D is unresolved. The CDR3 is made up of 12 amino acids. Trimming took off 4 bases at V and 7 bases at J, with 11 bases between the two ends. CDR1 is SQVTM, CDR2 ANQGSEA, per germline. The CDR3 coding sequence is TGCAGCGTTGCTCTAGTAGGGAATGAGCAGTTCTTC. This gives the protein CSVALVGNEQFF.

This clonotype was counted a few times. The rearrangement joins TRBV6-1 to TRBJ2-6; tentative D call: TRBD1 (6 bases). The germline CDR1 and CDR2 sequences are MNHNS and SASEGT. This CDR3 contains 16 residues. Trimming removed 5 bases at V and 0 bases at J, with 11 bases between. This chain's CDR3 is CASSPHRDSGANVLTF. CDR3 bases: TGTGCCAGCAGTCCTCACAGGGACTCTGGGGCCAACGTCCTGACTTTC.

This clonotype was found a few times. The V gene is TRBV5-1, the J gene TRBJ2-1; 9 bases align to TRBD2. V was pared by 0 bases and J by 7 bases, with 5 bases of the junction left unmatched. Looked up from germline, CDR1 is SGHRS and CDR2 is YFSETQ. The CDR3 sequence is 15 residues long. This CDR3 reads CASSLAGLAANEQFF. CDR3 DNA: TGCGCCAGCAGCTTGGCGGGACTAGCTGCGAATGAGCAGTTCTTC.

This clonotype was counted between two and nine times. The V gene is TRBV29-1, the J gene TRBJ2-1; D may match TRBD1 or TRBD2 (5 bases each). The V gene's germline CDR1 is SQVTM and CDR2 ANQGSEA. The length of the CDR3 is 16 residues. Trimming pared 1 base from V and 4 bases from J, leaving 17 bases between. CDR3 sequence: CSVEAGTSSLYNEQFF. The DNA for the CDR3 is TGCAGCGTTGAAGCGGGGACCTCGAGTCTGTACAATGAGCAGTTCTTC.

A few counts support this clonotype. The rearrangement joins TRBV6-1 to TRBJ1-6; 7 positions agree with TRBD1. Trimming cost V 5 bases and J 10 bases; bases outside gene matches: 8. CDR1 MNHNS and CDR2 SASEGT come from the germline V gene. The CDR3 extends over 14 amino acids. The CDR3 sequence is CASSPKQGHSPLHF. The CDR3 nucleotides are TGTGCCAGCAGTCCCAAACAGGGGCACTCACCCCTCCACTTT.

This clonotype was counted only a few times. The CDR3 DNA sequence: TGTGCCTGGAGGCAAGGGGAACGCGAGCAGTACTTC. Translated: CAWRQGEREQYF. This chain joins TRBV30 and TRBJ2-7; weak D call: TRBD1 (5 bases). This CDR3 spans 12 amino acids. Germline CDR1 and CDR2: GTSNPN and SVGIG (reference sequence). The germline V and J ends were trimmed by 3 bases and 6 bases, with 12 bases remaining between them.

In its sample, this clonotype was seen a few times. The V call is TRBV10-3, the J call TRBJ2-1, with D unclear. The CDR3 length is 12 residues. Germline V lookup: CDR1 ENHRY, CDR2 SYGVKD. The V end lost 3 bases, the J end lost 8 bases, and 8 bases lay between the germline ends. The CDR3 coding sequence is TGTGCCATCAGTGACCCTGCGGATGAGCAGTTCTTC. Its translation is CAISDPADEQFF.

This clonotype was counted a few times. The gene calls are TRBV12-3 or TRBV12-4 and TRBJ2-1; perhaps TRBD2 as D (6 bases). V was cut by 8 bases and J by 10 bases, with 18 bases left in between. The CDR3 spans 13 residues. CDR3 nucleotide sequence: TGTGCCAGCGGGGGTCAAAGGGGACTCGAGCAGTTCTTC. It specifies CASGGQRGLEQFF.

The chain carries TRBV5-1 and TRBJ2-3, with 7 bases that match TRBD1. There are 15 residues in the CDR3. Looked up from germline, CDR1 is SGHRS and CDR2 is YFSETQ. After removal of 4 bases from V and 2 bases from J, the junction contained 7 bases not matched to a gene. CDR3 bases: TGCGCCAGCAGCCCTCGGGACAGCTCCACAGATACGCAGTATTTT. Translating it yields CASSPRDSSTDTQYF. Complete variable domain (other parts from reference TRBV5-1 and TRBJ2-3): KAGVTQTPRYLIKTRGQQVTLSCSPISGHRSVSWYQQTPGQGLQFLFEYFSETQRNKGNFPGRFSGRQFSNSRSEMNVSTLELGDSALYLCASSPRDSSTDTQYFGPGTRLTVL.

This clonotype was seen many times. The chain has TRBV10-3 and TRBJ2-1, with 10 bases lining up with TRBD2. Trimming removed 3 bases from V and 7 bases from J; junction bases left unmatched: 6. Germline V gene lookup returns CDR1 ENHRY and CDR2 SYGVKD. The CDR3 is 15 amino acids. The CDR3 DNA follows: TGTGCCATCAGTGACCTAGCGGGAGAGGGAAATGAGCAGTTCTTC. Its translation is CAISDLAGEGNEQFF.

V and J are TRBV4-2 and TRBJ1-2; 7 bases map to TRBD1. This CDR3 region has 15 residues. CDR1 and CDR2 from the germline V gene are LGHNA and YNFKEQ. V lost 0 bases to trimming and J lost 4 bases; unmatched junction nucleotides: 5. The CDR3 protein is CASSQDRAGGYGYTF. The CDR3 DNA reads TGTGCCAGCAGCCAAGATAGAGCAGGGGGCTATGGCTACACCTTC.

This clonotype has a count of ten or more. This chain joins TRBV5-1 and TRBJ2-1; 9 nucleotides align to TRBD1. Germline V gene lookup returns CDR1 SGHRS and CDR2 YFSETQ. The CDR3 contains 15 residues. V lost 0 bases to trimming and J lost 3 bases; unmatched junction nucleotides: 1. The DNA of the CDR3 is TGCGCCAGCAGCTTGGGGACAGGGGACTACAATGAGCAGTTCTTC. Translated: CASSLGTGDYNEQFF.

Only one count was recorded for this clonotype. CDR3 loop: CASSVGADLAKNIQYF. CDR3 DNA sequence: TGTGCCAGCAGCGTAGGTGCGGATCTAGCCAAAAACATTCAGTACTTC. The V gene is TRBV9, the J gene TRBJ2-4; D call uncertain. V lost 0 bases and J 0 bases, leaving 10 bases between the germline ends. This CDR3 is 16 amino acids long. Germline V gene lookup returns CDR1 SGDLS and CDR2 YYNGEE.

In its sample, this clonotype was seen a few times. This chain joins TRBV6-1 and TRBJ2-1, with TRBD2 identical over 11 bases. V shed 5 bases and J 4 bases; nucleotides not matched to a gene: 7. CDR3 length: 16 amino acids. CDR1 is MNHNS, CDR2 SASEGT, per germline. CDR3 in amino acids: CASSNSGRGGYNEQFF. CDR3 sequence (DNA): TGTGCCAGCAGTAATAGCGGGAGGGGGGGGTACAATGAGCAGTTCTTC.

This chain links TRBV4-2 with TRBJ2-2, with 11 bases fitting TRBD2. V shed 3 bases, J shed 3 bases, and the junction held 3 bases outside the gene matches. Germline V lookup: CDR1 LGHNA, CDR2 YNFKEQ. This CDR3 has 16 amino acids. Here the CDR3 DNA reads TGTGCCAGCAGCCAGGCACTAGCGGGGGACACCGGGGAGCTGTTTTTT. Translating gives CASSQALAGDTGELFF.

The rearrangement links TRBV7-6 to TRBJ1-2, with TRBD1 as a possible D gene (6 bases). Germline lookup yields CDR1 SGHVS and CDR2 FNYEAQ. Trimming shortened V by 5 bases and J by 3 bases, and 16 bases separated the two germline ends. The CDR3 consists of 15 residues. CDR3 nucleotides: TGTGCCAGCAGCAAAGCCAGGGACAAGTACTATGGCTACACCTTC. Its protein is CASSKARDKYYGYTF.

The table lists this clonotype with a few counts. The V call is TRBV20-1, the J call TRBJ1-4, with D possibly TRBD1 on 5 matching bases. The CDR3 spans 14 residues. Per germline, CDR1 DFQATT and CDR2 SNEGSKA (reference sequence). V lost 6 bases and J lost 5, with 16 bases in between. CDR3 residues: CSAQPRGRNEKLFF. DNA for the CDR3: TGCAGTGCCCAACCCCGGGGCAGAAATGAAAAACTGTTTTTT.

This clonotype was seen at least ten times. The CDR3 nucleotides read TGTGCCAGCAGCACAGGGGGCACTGAAGCTTTCTTT. Its translation is CASSTGGTEAFF. The rearrangement uses TRBV12-3 or TRBV12-4 and TRBJ1-1; 8 bases match TRBD1. The CDR3 contains 12 residues. Unmatched junction bases numbered 1, after V lost 6 bases and J lost 4 bases.

The gene calls are TRBV24-1 and TRBJ2-1; TRBD2 matches at 7 bases. The V gene's germline CDR1 is KGHDR and CDR2 SFDVKD. Trimming removed 1 base from V and 0 bases from J; junction bases left unmatched: 2. This CDR3 is 16 amino acids long. Written as DNA, the CDR3 is TGTGCCACCAGTGATTTCGGCGGGGGCTCCTACAATGAGCAGTTCTTC. It translates to CATSDFGGGSYNEQFF.

This clonotype occurred a few times. V usage is TRBV7-9 and J usage is TRBJ1-1; D gene uncertain. V gave up 5 bases and J gave up 4 bases, with 14 bases separating them. This CDR3 region has 14 residues. Per the germline V gene, CDR1 is SEHNR and CDR2 is FQNEAQ (reference sequence). The CDR3 is CASSPQGKGTEAFF. The CDR3 DNA sequence: TGTGCCAGCAGCCCCCAAGGAAAAGGCACTGAAGCTTTCTTT.

The chain links TRBV11-2 to TRBJ2-7; 9 bases are shared with TRBD2. CDR1 SGHAT and CDR2 FQNNGV come from the germline V gene. The V gene end was trimmed by 5 bases and the J gene end by 1 base; junction bases not matched to a gene: 6. The CDR3 consists of 15 residues. For the CDR3, the DNA is TGTGCCAGCAGCATAGCGGGAGCGGGATCCTACGAGCAGTACTTC. Its translation is CASSIAGAGSYEQYF.

The chain joins TRBV10-3 to TRBJ2-7, with D possibly being TRBD1 (6 bases). Germline V gene sequence: CDR1 ENHRY, CDR2 SYGVKD. V was trimmed by 4 bases and J by 0 bases, leaving 7 bases between them. The CDR3 contains 13 residues. The CDR3 sequence is CAISGGGSYEQYF. CDR3 DNA: TGTGCCATCAGTGGAGGGGGCTCCTACGAGCAGTACTTC.

V and J are TRBV7-9 and TRBJ1-2; D perhaps matches TRBD1 (5 bases). This CDR3 contains 12 residues. V lost 7 bases and J lost 8, with 14 bases in between. CDR1 and CDR2 from the germline V gene are SEHNR and FQNEAQ (reference sequence). The CDR3 sequence: CASTSLGVGYTF. DNA of the CDR3: TGTGCCAGCACATCTCTAGGGGTCGGCTACACCTTC.

The chain has TRBV7-9 and TRBJ2-2; D gene uncertain. V lost 5 bases, J lost 0 bases, and 10 bases lay in between. Germline V CDR1 and CDR2: SEHNR, FQNEAQ (reference sequence). The CDR3 spans 15 residues. In DNA, the CDR3 is TGTGCCAGCAGCCGCCTTGCTACGAACACCGGGGAGCTGTTTTTT. It yields the protein CASSRLATNTGELFF.

The chain is built from TRBV20-1 and TRBJ2-5; D may correspond to TRBD1 or TRBD2 (7 bases each). Looked up from germline, CDR1 is DFQATT and CDR2 is SNEGSKA (reference sequence). This CDR3 contains 16 residues. Trimming shortened V by 4 bases and J by 1 base, and 19 bases separated the two germline ends. The chain's CDR3 is CSATAPGGRAQETQYF. CDR3 DNA: TGCAGTGCTACCGCCCCAGGGGGGAGGGCCCAAGAGACCCAGTACTTC.

This clonotype was seen a handful of times. The rearrangement links TRBV9 to TRBJ1-2; D is uncertain. This CDR3 contains 15 residues. The germline gives CDR1 SGDLS, CDR2 YYNGEE. V was cut by 0 bases and J by 4 bases, with 13 bases left in between. CDR3 in DNA: TGTGCCAGCAGCGTAGATGGAGGGAGGATCTATGGCTACACCTTC. Protein sequence: CASSVDGGRIYGYTF.

In this sample, this clonotype turned up a few times. The rearrangement uses TRBV3-1 and TRBJ2-1, with TRBD2 as a possible D gene (5 bases). Germline V gives CDR1 LGHDT, CDR2 YNNKEL (reference sequence). CDR3 length: 16 residues. Trimming took 0 bases from V and 5 from J, leaving 14 bases between them. CDR3 amino acids: CASSQELLRAHNEQFF. In nucleotides, the CDR3 is TGTGCCAGCAGCCAAGAATTATTGCGGGCCCACAATGAGCAGTTCTTC.